A single sample gave rise to the 13 T cell receptor beta chains below, sequenced in a study of graft-versus-host responses after intestinal transplantation. Plating combined approximately 200,000 CFSE-labeled responder cells with approximately 200,000 irradiated, violet-dye-labeled stimulator cells. Sequencing was performed with immunoSEQ multiplex PCR; in TCRdb, only in-frame clones are kept and a portion is missing. The data show roughly 15,000 clones, about two fifths seen once. The sample in question was alloreactive CD8+ T cells from a mixed lymphocyte reaction culture, obtained before intestinal transplant. Subset indicated: CFSE-low proliferating T cells sorted from approximately 6-day pre-transplant mixed lymphocyte reaction (GvH or HvG direction). The receptor source for this set is a human patient who received an intestinal transplant.

The chain links TRBV4-1 to TRBJ2-7; a possible D gene is TRBD2 (5 bases). Germline values: CDR1 MGHRA, CDR2 YSYEKL. The length of the CDR3 is 14 residues. V was shortened by 0 bases and J by 3 bases, with 9 bases between the two germline ends. The CDR3 is CASSQDTGNYEQYF. The CDR3 DNA follows: TGCGCCAGCAGCCAAGATACGGGGAACTACGAGCAGTACTTC.

The chain combines TRBV4-1 with TRBJ2-1, with D possibly being TRBD2 (5 bases). The CDR3 totals 13 residues. V lost 1 base to trimming and J lost 4 bases, with 5 bases between them. Germline V gene lookup returns CDR1 MGHRA and CDR2 YSYEKL. DNA of the CDR3: TGCGCCAGCAGCCAAGGGGAGTACAATGAGCAGTTCTTC. Amino acid sequence: CASSQGEYNEQFF.

CDR3 coding DNA: TGTGCCAGCAGCATACTAGCGGGAGATGAGTACTTC. This translates into CASSILAGDEYF. This chain connects TRBV6-5 to TRBJ2-7; 11 nucleotides line up with TRBD2. The CDR3 has 12 amino acids. J gave up 11 bases and V 6 bases, and 6 bases lay outside the gene matches. Germline V gene lookup returns CDR1 MNHEY and CDR2 SVGAGI.

The rearrangement uses TRBV30 and TRBJ1-1; weak D call: TRBD1 (6 bases). V lost 4 bases and J 1 base, leaving 13 bases between the germline ends. The V gene's germline CDR1 is GTSNPN and CDR2 SVGIG (reference sequence). The CDR3 extends over 14 amino acids. The DNA of the CDR3 is TGTGCCTGGACCACAGGGACGTGGAACACTGAAGCTTTCTTT. Translated: CAWTTGTWNTEAFF. The whole variable domain, filled in from reference TRBV30 and TRBJ1-1, reads SQTIHQWPATLVQPVGSPLSLECTVEGTSNPNLYWYRQAAGRGLQLLFYSVGIGQISSEVPQNLSASRPQDRQFILSSKKLLLSDSGFYLCAWTTGTWNTEAFFGQGTRLTVV.

This chain connects TRBV7-9 to TRBJ2-7, with TRBD1 matching 7 bases. CDR3 length: 13 amino acids. CDR1 is SEHNR and CDR2 is FQNEAQ in the germline V gene (reference sequence). The V gene end was trimmed by 8 bases and the J gene end by 3 bases; junction bases not matched to a gene: 7. The CDR3 DNA sequence: TGTGCCAGCGGCCCGGGACAGATCTACGAGCAGTACTTC. The encoded protein is CASGPGQIYEQYF.

This clone was observed a handful of times. This rearrangement joins TRBV10-1 to TRBJ2-1, with TRBD2 identical over 10 bases. The V segment lost 4 bases and the J segment 2 bases; nucleotides outside the gene matches: 11. Germline V gives CDR1 WNHNN, CDR2 SYGVQD (reference sequence). The CDR3 is 18 amino acids. The CDR3 protein is CASSGGTSSGGAYNEQFF. CDR3 bases: TGCGCCAGCAGTGGGGGCACGTCGAGCGGGGGGGCCTACAATGAGCAGTTCTTC.

Sample share makes this clone medium-sized. The J gene is TRBJ2-4, the V gene TRBV2; TRBD1 matches at 8 bases. The CDR3 has 16 amino acids. CDR1 is SNHLY and CDR2 is FYNNEI in the germline V gene. V lost 7 bases, J lost 8 bases, and 16 bases stayed unmatched. CDR3 DNA: TGTGCCAGCATCGGTTTGGACCAGGACAGGGTTTACATTCAGTACTTC. Translated: CASIGLDQDRVYIQYF.

J is TRBJ1-4 and V is TRBV7-9; 7 nucleotides align to TRBD1. The CDR3 covers 16 residues. With V trimmed by 5 bases and J by 7 bases, 13 bases remained unmatched. Looked up from germline, CDR1 is SEHNR and CDR2 is FQNEAQ (reference sequence). The CDR3 nucleotides read TGTGCCAGCAGCCGATCGACAGGGAAAGGGGGTGAAAAACTGTTTTTT. Translation: CASSRSTGKGGEKLFF.

This clone occurred a few times. The chain carries TRBV4-1 and TRBJ2-1; D is ambiguous. CDR1 is MGHRA, CDR2 YSYEKL, per germline. Trimming removed 4 bases from V and 8 bases from J, with 12 bases in between. The CDR3 length is 13 residues. The CDR3 here is CASSLARNDEQFF. CDR3 in DNA: TGCGCCAGCAGCCTCGCGCGGAACGATGAGCAGTTCTTC.

The chain combines TRBV9 with TRBJ1-3; D uncertain. Per germline, CDR1 SGDLS and CDR2 YYNGEE. The CDR3 runs 17 residues. Trimming removed 4 bases at V and 0 bases at J, with 17 bases between. The DNA for the CDR3 is TGTGCCAGCAGCCTTAGCCGGGATTTCAACTCTGGAAACACCATATATTTT. Protein: CASSLSRDFNSGNTIYF.

This chain joins TRBV28 and TRBJ2-7; 7 bases map to TRBD1. The CDR3 has 14 amino acids. Germline-derived CDR1 and CDR2 are MDHEN and SYDVKM. The V segment lost 3 bases and the J segment 7 bases; nucleotides outside the gene matches: 9. The CDR3 sequence: CASSFVTGSREQYF. In DNA, the CDR3 is TGTGCCAGCAGTTTTGTGACAGGGTCGAGGGAGCAGTACTTC.

Only a few counts were recorded for this clone. This chain uses TRBV30 with TRBJ1-4; D unresolved. The V end lost 4 bases, the J end lost 0 bases, and 9 bases lay between the germline ends. CDR3 size: 14 residues. The V gene's germline CDR1 is GTSNPN and CDR2 SVGIG (reference sequence). For the CDR3, the DNA is TGTGCCTGGAATTCGGTTGCAACTAATGAAAAACTGTTTTTT. It encodes CAWNSVATNEKLFF.

This clone was found a few times. This rearrangement joins TRBV30 to TRBJ1-1; D might be TRBD1 (6 bases). This CDR3 is 14 amino acids long. The germline V gene has CDR1 GTSNPN and CDR2 SVGIG (reference sequence). V lost 2 bases and J lost 6, with 16 bases in between. The CDR3 region is CAWSSAQGSAEAFF. The CDR3 bases are TGTGCCTGGAGTTCCGCCCAGGGGAGCGCTGAAGCTTTCTTT.